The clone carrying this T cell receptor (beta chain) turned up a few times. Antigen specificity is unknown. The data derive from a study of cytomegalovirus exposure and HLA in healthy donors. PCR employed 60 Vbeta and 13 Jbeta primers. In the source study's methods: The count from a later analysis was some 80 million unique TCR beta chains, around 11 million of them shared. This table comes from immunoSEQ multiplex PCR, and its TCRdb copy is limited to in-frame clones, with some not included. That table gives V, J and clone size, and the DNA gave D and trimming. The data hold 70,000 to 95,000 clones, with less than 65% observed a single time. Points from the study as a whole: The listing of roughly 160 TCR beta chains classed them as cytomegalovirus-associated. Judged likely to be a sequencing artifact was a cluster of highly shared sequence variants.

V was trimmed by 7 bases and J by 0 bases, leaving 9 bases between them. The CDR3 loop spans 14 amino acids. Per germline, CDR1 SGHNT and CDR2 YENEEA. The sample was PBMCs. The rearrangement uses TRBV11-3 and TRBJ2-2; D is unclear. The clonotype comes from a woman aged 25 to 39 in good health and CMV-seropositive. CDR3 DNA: TGTGCCAGCACTGTCAGTTCGAACACCGGGGAGCTGTTTTTT. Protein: CASTVSSNTGELFF.